Only a few counts were recorded for the clone carrying this TCR beta chain. Its antigen remains unknown. The data stem from a study of T-cell memory formation after mild COVID-19. Study-level points and caveats: Mainly in CM and EM were contracting CD4+ clones; CD8+ were in EMRA.

The TCR alpha and TCR beta cDNA libraries, bearing sample barcodes and UMIs, were generated by 5'RACE using constant-segment primers. TCRdb reprocessed the 5' RACE reads with MiXCR, giving one entry per CDR3 protein. The sample gives over 400,000 distinct CDR3 sequences, under 25% of which show up once; 13% is in the top ten. This CDR3 has 15 residues. Per germline, CDR1 SGHRS and CDR2 YFSETQ. V shed 0 bases and J shed 1 base, with 11 bases lying between them. The V and J genes are TRBV5-1 and TRBJ2-7, with a possible D match to TRBD2 (5 bases). This sequence was found in an adult woman who had mild COVID-19 (a few samples of this study predate the infection). Cell type and time point are not known. Material: PBMCs or a T cell subset sorted from them (not recorded which). The CDR3 nucleotides are TGCGCCAGCAGCTTGGAGGTTGGGAGATCCTACGAGCAGTACTTC. Translating it yields CASSLEVGRSYEQYF.